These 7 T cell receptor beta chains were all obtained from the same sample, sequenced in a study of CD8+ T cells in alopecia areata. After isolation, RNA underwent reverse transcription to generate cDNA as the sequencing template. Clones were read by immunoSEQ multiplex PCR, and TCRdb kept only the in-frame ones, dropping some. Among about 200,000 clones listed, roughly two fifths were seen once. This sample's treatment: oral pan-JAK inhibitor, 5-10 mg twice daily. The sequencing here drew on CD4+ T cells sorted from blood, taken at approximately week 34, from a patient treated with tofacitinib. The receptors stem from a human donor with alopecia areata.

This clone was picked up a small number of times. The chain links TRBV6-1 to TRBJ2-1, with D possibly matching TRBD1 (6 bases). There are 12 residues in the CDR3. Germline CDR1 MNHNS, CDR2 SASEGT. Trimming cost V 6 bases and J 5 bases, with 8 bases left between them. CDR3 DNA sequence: TGTGCCAGCAGGACAGGACACAATGAGCAGTTCTTC. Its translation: CASRTGHNEQFF.

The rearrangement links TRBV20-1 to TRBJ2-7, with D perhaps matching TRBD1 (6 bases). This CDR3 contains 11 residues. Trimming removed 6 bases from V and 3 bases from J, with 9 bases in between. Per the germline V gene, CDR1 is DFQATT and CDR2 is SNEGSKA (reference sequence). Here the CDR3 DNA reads TGCAGTGCCCCGGACAGCTACGAGCAGTACTTC. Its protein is CSAPDSYEQYF.

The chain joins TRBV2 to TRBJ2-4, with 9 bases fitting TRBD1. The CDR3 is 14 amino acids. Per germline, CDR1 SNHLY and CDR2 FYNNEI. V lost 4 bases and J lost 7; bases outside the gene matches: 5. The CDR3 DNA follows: TGTGCCAGCAGTGCTACAGGGGGCAAGAACATTCAGTACTTC. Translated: CASSATGGKNIQYF.

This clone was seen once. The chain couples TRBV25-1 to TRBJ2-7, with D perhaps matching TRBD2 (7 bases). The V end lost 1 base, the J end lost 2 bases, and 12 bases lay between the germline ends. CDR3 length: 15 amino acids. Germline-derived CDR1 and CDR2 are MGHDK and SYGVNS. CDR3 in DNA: TGTGCCAGCAGTGAATGGGGGGCGGGGGCCTACGAGCAGTACTTC. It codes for CASSEWGAGAYEQYF.

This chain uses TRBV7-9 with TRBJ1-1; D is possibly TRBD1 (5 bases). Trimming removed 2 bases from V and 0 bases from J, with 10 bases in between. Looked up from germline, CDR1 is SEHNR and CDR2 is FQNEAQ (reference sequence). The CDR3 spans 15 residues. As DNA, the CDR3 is TGTGCCAGCAGCTTATGGGTCAGGGTGAACACTGAAGCTTTCTTT. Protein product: CASSLWVRVNTEAFF.

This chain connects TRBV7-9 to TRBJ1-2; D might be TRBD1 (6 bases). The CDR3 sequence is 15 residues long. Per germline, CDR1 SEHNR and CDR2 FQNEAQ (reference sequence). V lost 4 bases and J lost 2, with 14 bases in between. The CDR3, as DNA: TGTGCCAGCAGCTCAGCGGACAGAGAAAACTATGGCTACACCTTC. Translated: CASSSADRENYGYTF.

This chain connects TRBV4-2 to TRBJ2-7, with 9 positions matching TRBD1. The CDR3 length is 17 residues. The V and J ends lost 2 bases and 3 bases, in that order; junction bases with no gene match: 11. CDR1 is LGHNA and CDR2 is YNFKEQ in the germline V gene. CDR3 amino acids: CASSQSHRDREFYEQYF. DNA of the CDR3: TGTGCCAGCAGCCAATCGCACCGGGACAGGGAATTCTACGAGCAGTACTTC.